These T cell receptor beta chains were read from a single sample in a study of STAT5B mutations in CD4+ large granular lymphocyte leukemia. TCRdb's copy holds only in-frame clones and misses some; the assay was immunoSEQ multiplex PCR. The profile shows about 30,000 clones, 76% of them singletons. The sequencing sample was made of CD4+ T cells from blood buffy coats. The origin of the receptors is a human donor in good health. Each CDR3 is given with its conserved first and last residue. Each record gives: clone size, V gene, D gene, J gene, CDR3 DNA, CDR3 protein. A D gene is named only where the DNA matches it firmly. The listing skips clone size in some rows; elsewhere it reads once, few, many or a size class.

abundance: .; v_gene: TRBV6-6; d_gene: TRBD1; j_gene: TRBJ1-2; CDR3nt: TGTGCCAGCAGCCATCAGGGGGCGAGAGGCTACACCTTC; CDR3aa: CASSHQGARGYTF
abundance: .; v_gene: TRBV30; d_gene: .; j_gene: TRBJ2-7; CDR3nt: TGTGCCTGGAGTTCCGTTCGGCAGTACTTC; CDR3aa: CAWSSVRQYF
abundance: few; v_gene: TRBV5-1; d_gene: TRBD1; j_gene: TRBJ2-1; CDR3nt: TGCGCCAGCAGTCCACAGGGGGCAACGGACTACAATGAGCAGTTCTTC; CDR3aa: CASSPQGATDYNEQFF
abundance: .; v_gene: TRBV25-1; d_gene: .; j_gene: TRBJ1-2; CDR3nt: TGTGCCAGCAGTGGGGACCGGGGGGGCTACACCTTC; CDR3aa: CASSGDRGGYTF
abundance: few; v_gene: TRBV5-1; d_gene: TRBD2; j_gene: TRBJ2-7; CDR3nt: TGCGCCAGCAGCTTGAAGCGGGAGGGGTACGAGCAGTACTTC; CDR3aa: CASSLKREGYEQYF
abundance: few; v_gene: TRBV7-9; d_gene: .; j_gene: TRBJ1-2; CDR3nt: TGTGCCAGCAGCCCCCACCGGGGGCAGGCCTATGGCTACACCTTC; CDR3aa: CASSPHRGQAYGYTF
abundance: .; v_gene: TRBV6-6; d_gene: .; j_gene: TRBJ1-1; CDR3nt: TGTGCCAGCAGTGGTAGGGAAAACACTGAAGCTTTCTTT; CDR3aa: CASSGRENTEAFF
abundance: .; v_gene: TRBV4-3; d_gene: TRBD2; j_gene: TRBJ2-7; CDR3nt: TGCGCCAGCAGCCCAGGCGGCGGGAGGCTGAACGAGCAGTACTTC; CDR3aa: CASSPGGGRLNEQYF
abundance: .; v_gene: TRBV9; d_gene: TRBD2; j_gene: TRBJ2-1; CDR3nt: TGTGCCAGCAGCGTATCCGGACTAGCGGGGGCCTACAATGAGCAGTTCTTC; CDR3aa: CASSVSGLAGAYNEQFF
abundance: .; v_gene: TRBV25-1; d_gene: TRBD1; j_gene: TRBJ1-4; CDR3nt: TGTGCCAGCAGTCCTCGGACAGGGGGGGCAACTAATGAAAAACTGTTTTTT; CDR3aa: CASSPRTGGATNEKLFF
abundance: .; v_gene: TRBV4-2; d_gene: .; j_gene: TRBJ1-2; CDR3nt: TGTGCCAGCAGCCAAGAGCTCGGGGGGCGCACCTATGGCTACACCTTC; CDR3aa: CASSQELGGRTYGYTF
abundance: few; v_gene: TRBV19; d_gene: .; j_gene: TRBJ2-5; CDR3nt: TGTGCCAGTAGTATTCGGTTACAGTCACAAGAGACCCAGTACTTC; CDR3aa: CASSIRLQSQETQYF
abundance: .; v_gene: TRBV5-1; d_gene: .; j_gene: TRBJ2-5; CDR3nt: TGCGCCAGCAGCTTGAAGGGACAAGAGACCCAGTACTTC; CDR3aa: CASSLKGQETQYF
abundance: .; v_gene: TRBV4-3; d_gene: .; j_gene: TRBJ2-6; CDR3nt: TGCGCCAGCAGCCGGTCTTGGGGGGCTCCGCCATCCTCTGGGGCCAACGTCCTGACTTTC; CDR3aa: CASSRSWGAPPSSGANVLTF
abundance: .; v_gene: TRBV18; d_gene: .; j_gene: TRBJ1-3; CDR3nt: TGTGCCAGCTCACCATCTTGGCAGTACTCTGGAAACACCATATATTTT; CDR3aa: CASSPSWQYSGNTIYF
abundance: .; v_gene: TRBV6-6; d_gene: .; j_gene: TRBJ2-5; CDR3nt: TGTGCCAGCAGTTACACGACAGCCCCCAAAGAGACCCAGTACTTC; CDR3aa: CASSYTTAPKETQYF
abundance: once; v_gene: TRBV5-5; d_gene: .; j_gene: TRBJ2-2; CDR3nt: TGTGCCAGCAGCTTGGTGGGGGGCGCGAACACCGGGGAGCTGTTTTTT; CDR3aa: CASSLVGGANTGELFF
abundance: .; v_gene: TRBV7-2; d_gene: .; j_gene: TRBJ2-1; CDR3nt: TGTGCCAGCAGCTTATCGACAGGAACCTACAATGAGCAGTTCTTC; CDR3aa: CASSLSTGTYNEQFF
abundance: .; v_gene: TRBV13; d_gene: .; j_gene: TRBJ1-1; CDR3nt: TGTGCCAGCAGCTTCCGGGGGGAGGCTTTCTTT; CDR3aa: CASSFRGEAFF
abundance: .; v_gene: TRBV6-5; d_gene: .; j_gene: TRBJ1-1; CDR3nt: TGTGCCAGCAGTTCTACCGGGACTTTTAGGAACACTGAAGCTTTCTTT; CDR3aa: CASSSTGTFRNTEAFF
abundance: .; v_gene: TRBV18; d_gene: TRBD1; j_gene: TRBJ2-7; CDR3nt: TGTGCCAGCTCACCACCGGACAGGGGCTCCTACGAGCAGTACTTC; CDR3aa: CASSPPDRGSYEQYF
abundance: .; v_gene: TRBV5-1; d_gene: .; j_gene: TRBJ2-5; CDR3nt: TGCGCCAGCAGCTTTTCCTACCAAGAGACCCAGTACTTC; CDR3aa: CASSFSYQETQYF
abundance: .; v_gene: TRBV27; d_gene: TRBD2; j_gene: TRBJ2-7; CDR3nt: TGTGCCAGCAGTTCCCCCCCCCGGACTAGCCAGCAGTACTTC; CDR3aa: CASSSPPRTSQQYF
abundance: .; v_gene: TRBV9; d_gene: .; j_gene: TRBJ1-1; CDR3nt: TGTGCCAGCAGCGCCAGCCAGGGCACTGAAGCTTTCTTT; CDR3aa: CASSASQGTEAFF
abundance: .; v_gene: TRBV19; d_gene: TRBD1; j_gene: TRBJ1-3; CDR3nt: TGTGCCAGTAGCTCAGGGGGATCTGGAAACACCATATATTTT; CDR3aa: CASSSGGSGNTIYF
abundance: once; v_gene: TRBV14; d_gene: TRBD1; j_gene: TRBJ2-4; CDR3nt: TGTGCCAGCAGCCAAGCGCGTCCCGGGACAGGCGCGATAGCCAAAAACATTCAGTACTTC; CDR3aa: CASSQARPGTGAIAKNIQYF
abundance: .; v_gene: TRBV6-8; d_gene: .; j_gene: TRBJ2-7; CDR3nt: TGTGCCAGCAGACCGCGTTCCTACGAGCAGTACTTC; CDR3aa: CASRPRSYEQYF
abundance: .; v_gene: TRBV7-9; d_gene: TRBD2; j_gene: TRBJ2-5; CDR3nt: TGTGCCATCCGAACGACTAGCGGGAGAGAGACCCAGTACTTC; CDR3aa: CAIRTTSGRETQYF
abundance: few; v_gene: TRBV6-5; d_gene: .; j_gene: TRBJ1-2; CDR3nt: TGTGCCAGCAGTTACGGCTATGGCTACACCTTC; CDR3aa: CASSYGYGYTF
abundance: .; v_gene: TRBV27; d_gene: .; j_gene: TRBJ1-2; CDR3nt: TGTGCCAGCAGTCCAGGGGCGGTTAACTATGGCTACACCTTC; CDR3aa: CASSPGAVNYGYTF